This is a list of T cell receptor beta chains from one sample in a study of blood T cell repertoires in COVID-19. The assay was immunoSEQ multiplex PCR, and TCRdb's table has in-frame clones only and misses some. The sample contains 110,000 to 150,000 clones, almost 80% of which appear only once. Sequences were obtained from peripheral blood. The receptor source for this set is a middle-aged man with active or convalescent COVID-19. Each CDR3 is given without its conserved first and last residue. Fields, in order: CDR3 length, V gene, CDR3 protein.

14	TRBV5-8	ASSFAQGGFNSPLH
12	TRBV9	ASSVGGGTGELF
15	TRBV5-1	ASSLGSGSPMVDEQY
11	TRBV7-3	ASRASGKDEQF
9	TRBV20-1	SASPRETQY
13	TRBV5-1	ASSLDAGGNEKLF
13	TRBV6-6	ASSYPGALSYEQY
13	TRBV5-1	ASSLVSAGTDTQY
12	TRBV9	ASSVSPRGTEAF
17	TRBV7-9	ASSWETGRFLATNEKLF
11	TRBV24-1	ATSGPSYNEQF
12	TRBV11-3	ASSLSSKPYEQY
17	TRBV5-6	ASSLVGQGTSGRAYEQY
12	TRBV2	AKGLAGANNEQF
14	TRBV5-4	ASSSGAGGSTDTQY
15	TRBV27	ASSLLLPSGDTGELF
12	TRBV19	ASQTQGSGTEAF
12	TRBV18	ASSPGGRGHEQY
12	TRBV5-1	ASQGPPIRETQY
16	TRBV21-1	ASSIGLGGSSYNSPLH
11	TRBV10-3	AIKRQVNTEAF
13	TRBV28	ASSFLAGTVTEAF
15	TRBV9	ASSPVGAGASYNEQF
14	TRBV11-2	ASSLDRSGGIHEQY
14	TRBV9	ASSTERGGTTDTQY
11	TRBV11-2	ASSDGLAGSQY
12	TRBV10-1	ASSDLRGRDEQF
11	TRBV11-3	ASSERRSTEAF
12	TRBV27	ASSLQLKNTEAF
14	TRBV6-1	ASSAFGQGAPYEQY
13	TRBV7-9	ASSPSGGNTGELF
14	TRBV19	ASSRRLAGEGYEQY
12	TRBV21-1	ASSKGQESYEQY
13	TRBV28	ASSLWASGSETQY
11	TRBV3-1/TRBV3-2	ASSNTGDTEAF
12	TRBV27	ASRWDYTYNEQF
13	TRBV11-2	ASSRRQISGNTIY
13	TRBV6-5	ASSFSGRVGDTQY
13	TRBV5-1	ASRVGAGLQETQY
13	TRBV6-6	ASKPGQDYNSPLH
11	TRBV7-3	ASSPLRAGELF
14	TRBV19	ASSNRDRGLFETQY
11	TRBV19	ASSIQSNQPQH
13	TRBV4-1	ASSQRLAEYNEQF
12	TRBV6-5	ASSYGLAGAEQY
14	TRBV7-3	ASSSGTSGRGDEQF
10	TRBV7-2	ASSLAYGGEF
11	TRBV29-1	SVADRSNQPQH
13	TRBV11-3	ASSRGGRITDTQY
15	TRBV11-3	ASSLGGGTRVWNEQF
12	TRBV30	ALSPGLYNSPLH
13	TRBV6-5	ASSYSAGLGNEQF
12	TRBV11-3	ASSLVGAGETQY